This TCR beta chain was obtained from a study of T cell repertoires in cytomegalovirus infection. Overall study context: Public TCR beta signatures were indicative of both CMV infection and a matching HLA type.

V lost 1 base to trimming and J lost 2 bases, with 24 bases between them. From germline, CDR1 is MGHRA and CDR2 YSYEKL. This CDR3 region has 20 residues. Study-wide results and caveats: Dominating the ex vivo response were TCR beta clonotypes that were CMV-specific and HLA-C-restricted.

Note on this clonotype: Its antigen is undetermined.

TCRdb itself ran the reads through MiXCR, one entry per CDR3 protein. The sample yields approximately 1,000,000 distinct CDR3 sequences, approximately 31% seen once. Sequences were derived from cultured CD8+ T cells from PBMCs, sampled from culture after CMV antigen stimulation. The chain is built from TRBV4-1 and TRBJ2-1; the D gene is possibly TRBD1 (5 bases). The clonotype comes from a human donor in good health (CMV status not recorded). Some clones in this sample may be carry-over from other donors' samples. CDR3 in DNA: TGCGCCAGCAGCCAAGTGGGGCCAATTGCTGCTGAACTACCCTACAATGAGCAGTTCTTC. Protein product: CASSQVGPIAAELPYNEQFF.